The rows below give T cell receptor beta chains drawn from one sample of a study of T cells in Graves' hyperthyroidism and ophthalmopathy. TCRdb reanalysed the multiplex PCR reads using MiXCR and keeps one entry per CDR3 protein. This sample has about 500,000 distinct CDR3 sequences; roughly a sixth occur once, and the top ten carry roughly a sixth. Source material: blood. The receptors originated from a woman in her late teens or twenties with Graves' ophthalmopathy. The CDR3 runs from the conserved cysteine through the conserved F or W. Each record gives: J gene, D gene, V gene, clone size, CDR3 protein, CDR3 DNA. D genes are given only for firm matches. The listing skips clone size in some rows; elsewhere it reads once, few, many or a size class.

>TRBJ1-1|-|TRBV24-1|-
CATKQGFGVTEAFF
TGTGCCACCAAACAGGGTTTTGGGGTCACTGAAGCTTTCTTT
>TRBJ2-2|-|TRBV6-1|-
CASSERVGNTGELFF
TGTGCCAGCAGTGAACGGGTAGGGAACACCGGGGAGCTGTTTTTT
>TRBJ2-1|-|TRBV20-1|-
CSARDVRFDYNEQFF
TGCAGTGCTAGAGATGTGCGGTTTGACTACAATGAGCAGTTCTTC
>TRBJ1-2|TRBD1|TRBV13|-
CANSPTGGGYGYTF
TGTGCCAACAGCCCGACAGGGGGAGGGTATGGCTACACCTTC
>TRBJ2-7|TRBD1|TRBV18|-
CASSRDRNYEQYF
TGTGCCAGCTCACGGGACAGGAACTACGAGCAGTACTTC
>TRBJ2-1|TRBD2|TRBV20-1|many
CSARPSPTSGRAYEQFF
TGCAGTGCTAGACCTTCTCCTACTAGCGGGAGGGCGTATGAGCAGTTCTTC
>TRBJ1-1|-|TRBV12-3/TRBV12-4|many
CASRDPFLTEAFF
TGTGCCAGCAGAGACCCTTTTCTAACTGAAGCTTTCTTT
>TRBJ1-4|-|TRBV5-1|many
CASSKVAGREKLFF
TGCGCCAGCAGCAAGGTTGCGGGGCGTGAAAAACTGTTTTTT
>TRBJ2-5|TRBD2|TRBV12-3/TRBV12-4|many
CASSFPGLAGGTETQYF
TGTGCCAGCAGTTTTCCGGGACTAGCGGGGGGGACAGAGACCCAGTACTTC
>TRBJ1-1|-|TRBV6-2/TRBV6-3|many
CASSYVLGLNTEAFF
TGTGCCAGCAGTTACGTGCTGGGACTGAACACTGAAGCTTTCTTT
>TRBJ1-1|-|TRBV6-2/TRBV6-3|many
CASRVGRYTEAFF
TGTGCCAGCAGAGTCGGACGGTACACTGAAGCTTTCTTT
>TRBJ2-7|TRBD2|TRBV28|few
CASSLFGGGYYEQYF
TGTGCCAGCAGTTTGTTTGGCGGGGGGTACTACGAGCAGTACTTC
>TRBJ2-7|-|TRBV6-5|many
CASSYGVAYEQYF
TGTGCCAGCAGTTACGGGGTGGCCTACGAGCAGTACTTC
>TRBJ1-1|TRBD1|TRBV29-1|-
CSVRAGGTEAFF
TGCAGCGTTAGGGCAGGGGGCACTGAAGCTTTCTTT
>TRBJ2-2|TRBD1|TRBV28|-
CASSSLRDRDAGELFF
TGTGCCAGCAGTTCACTCCGGGACAGGGACGCCGGGGAGCTGTTTTTT
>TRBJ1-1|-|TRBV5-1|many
CASSLSSGNTEAFF
TGCGCCAGCAGCTTGTCGTCAGGGAACACTGAAGCTTTCTTT
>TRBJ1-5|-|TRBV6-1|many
CASSEGWGSNQPQHF
TGTGCCAGCAGTGAAGGGTGGGGAAGCAATCAGCCCCAGCATTTT
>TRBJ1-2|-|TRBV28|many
CASSLGQNNGYTF
TGTGCCAGCAGTTTAGGACAGAACAATGGCTACACCTTC
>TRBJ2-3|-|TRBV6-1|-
CAGSKGGSSTDTQYF
TGTGCCGGATCGAAGGGGGGTTCTAGCACAGATACGCAGTATTTT
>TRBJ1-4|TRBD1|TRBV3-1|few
CASSQVGGGEKLFF
TGTGCCAGCAGCCAAGTAGGGGGCGGTGAAAAACTGTTTTTT
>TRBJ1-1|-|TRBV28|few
CASSPLWGGFGTEAFF
TGTGCCAGCAGTCCCCTTTGGGGGGGTTTTGGGACTGAAGCTTTCTTT
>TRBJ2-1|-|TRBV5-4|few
CASSMAGGPDNEQFF
TGTGCCAGTAGTATGGCCGGGGGCCCCGACAATGAGCAGTTCTTC
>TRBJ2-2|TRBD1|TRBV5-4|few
CASNPGTGTTGELFF
TGTGCCAGCAACCCCGGGACAGGGACGACCGGGGAGCTGTTTTTT
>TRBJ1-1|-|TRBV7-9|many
CASSYARDTSEAFF
TGTGCCAGCAGCTACGCTCGTGACACTTCTGAAGCTTTCTTT
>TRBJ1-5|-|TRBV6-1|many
CASNPRGDSNQPQHF
TGTGCCAGCAACCCCCGGGGGGATAGCAATCAGCCCCAGCATTTT
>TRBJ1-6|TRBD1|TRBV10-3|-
CAIRTGDNSPLHF
TGTGCCATCAGGACAGGGGATAATTCACCCCTCCACTTT
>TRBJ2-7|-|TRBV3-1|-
CASSQDGRSHEQYF
TGTGCCAGCAGCCAAGACGGGAGATCCCACGAGCAGTACTTC
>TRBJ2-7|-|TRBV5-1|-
CASSLVGGEAYEQYF
TGCGCCAGCAGCTTGGTCGGAGGGGAGGCCTACGAGCAGTACTTC
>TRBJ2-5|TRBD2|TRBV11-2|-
CASSILAGGPRETQYF
TGTGCCAGCAGCATCCTAGCGGGAGGGCCACGGGAGACCCAGTACTTC
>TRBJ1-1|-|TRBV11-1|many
CASSLEGSVAEAFF
TGTGCCAGCAGCTTAGAGGGGTCCGTCGCTGAAGCTTTCTTT
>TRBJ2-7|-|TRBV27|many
CASGEGKAYEQYF
TGTGCCAGCGGGGAAGGGAAAGCCTACGAGCAGTACTTC
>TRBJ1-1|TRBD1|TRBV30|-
CACGQGATEAFF
TGTGCCTGCGGACAGGGGGCCACTGAAGCTTTCTTT
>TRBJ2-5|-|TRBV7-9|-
CASSLRPVETQCF
TGTGCCAGCAGCTTAAGGCCAGTAGAGACCCAGTGCTTC
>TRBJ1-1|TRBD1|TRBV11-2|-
CASSTTDRGAEAFF
TGTGCCAGCAGCACTACCGACAGGGGTGCTGAAGCTTTCTTT
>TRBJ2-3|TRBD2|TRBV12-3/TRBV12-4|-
CASSQGLAAADTQYF
TGTGCCAGCAGCCAAGGACTAGCGGCCGCGGATACGCAGTATTTT
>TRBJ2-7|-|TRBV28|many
CASSHSTYEQYF
TGTGCCAGCAGTCACAGTACCTACGAGCAGTACTTC
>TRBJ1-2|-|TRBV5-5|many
CASSLGGDWSGYTF
TGTGCCAGCAGCTTAGGTGGGGATTGGAGTGGCTACACCTTC
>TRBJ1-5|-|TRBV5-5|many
CASSWGAGSNQPQHF
TGTGCCAGCAGCTGGGGGGCAGGCTCTAATCAGCCCCAGCATTTT
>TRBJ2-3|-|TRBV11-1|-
CASSENSPPDTQYF
TGTGCCAGCAGTGAAAACAGCCCGCCAGATACGCAGTATTTT
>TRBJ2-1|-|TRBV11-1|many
CASRGLGVPYNEQFF
TGTGCCAGCAGGGGATTAGGGGTCCCCTACAATGAGCAGTTCTTC
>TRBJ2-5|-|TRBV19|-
CASSIVHETQYF
TGTGCCAGTAGTATAGTCCACGAGACCCAGTACTTC
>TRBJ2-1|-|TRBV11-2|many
CASSRIAGWTTYNEQFF
TGTGCCAGCAGCCGAATAGCAGGGTGGACTACCTACAATGAGCAGTTCTTC
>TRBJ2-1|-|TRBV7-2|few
CASSEPPLRTSLLYNEQFF
TGTGCCAGCAGCGAACCACCCTTGAGAACCTCACTACTATACAATGAGCAGTTCTTC
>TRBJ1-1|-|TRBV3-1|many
CASSQVGEAFF
TGTGCCAGCAGCCAAGTTGGGGAAGCTTTCTTT
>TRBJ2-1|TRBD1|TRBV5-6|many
CASSLFMQGQSYNEQFF
TGTGCCAGCAGCTTGTTTATGCAGGGACAGTCCTACAATGAGCAGTTCTTC
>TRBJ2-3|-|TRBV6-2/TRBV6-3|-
CSSSRGLVWTDTQYF
TGTTCCAGCAGCAGGGGACTGGTGTGGACAGATACGCAGTATTTT
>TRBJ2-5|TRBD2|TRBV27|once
CASSSEREGLETQYF
TGTGCCAGCAGTTCAGAGCGGGAGGGCCTTGAGACCCAGTACTTC
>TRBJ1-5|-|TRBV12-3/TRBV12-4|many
CASSQGRGSGPQHF
TGTGCCAGCAGTCAGGGGAGGGGCAGTGGGCCCCAGCATTTT
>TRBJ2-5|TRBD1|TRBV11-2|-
CASSAVGQGVTGRETQYF
TGTGCCAGCAGCGCCGTGGGACAGGGGGTCACCGGTCGGGAGACCCAGTACTTC
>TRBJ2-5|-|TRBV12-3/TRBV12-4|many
CASSLSGSNQETQYF
TGTGCCAGCAGTTTAAGCGGAAGTAATCAAGAGACCCAGTACTTC
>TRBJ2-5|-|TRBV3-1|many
CASSLTQGGPEETQYF
TGTGCCAGCAGCCTAACCCAGGGGGGGCCGGAAGAGACCCAGTACTTC
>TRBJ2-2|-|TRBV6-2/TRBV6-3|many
CASSRLASNTGELFF
TGTGCCAGCAGTAGGCTAGCGTCGAACACCGGGGAGCTGTTTTTT
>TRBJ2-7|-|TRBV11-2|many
CASSLQRYEQYF
TGTGCCAGCAGCCTGCAGCGGTACGAGCAGTACTTC
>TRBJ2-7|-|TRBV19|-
CASSIAPAGTYEQYF
TGTGCCAGTAGTATAGCTCCGGCAGGCACCTACGAGCAGTACTTC